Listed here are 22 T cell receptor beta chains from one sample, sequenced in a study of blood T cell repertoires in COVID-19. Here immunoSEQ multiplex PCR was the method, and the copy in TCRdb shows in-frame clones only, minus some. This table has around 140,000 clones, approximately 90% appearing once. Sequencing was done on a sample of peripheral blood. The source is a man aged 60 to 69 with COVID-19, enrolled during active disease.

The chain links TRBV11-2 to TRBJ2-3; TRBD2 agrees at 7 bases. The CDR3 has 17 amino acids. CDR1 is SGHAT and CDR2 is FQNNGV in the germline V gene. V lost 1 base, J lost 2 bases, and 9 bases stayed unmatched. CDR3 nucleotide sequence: TGTGCCAGCAGCTTAGGGAGACTAGCCCCCCCCACAGATACGCAGTATTTT. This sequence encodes CASSLGRLAPPTDTQYF.

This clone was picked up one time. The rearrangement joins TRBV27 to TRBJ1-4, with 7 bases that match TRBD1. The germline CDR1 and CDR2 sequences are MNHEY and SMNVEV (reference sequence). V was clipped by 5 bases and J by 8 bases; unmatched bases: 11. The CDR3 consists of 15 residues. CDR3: CASSPRGRGEEKLFF. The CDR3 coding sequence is TGTGCCAGCAGTCCACGGGGCAGGGGGGAGGAAAAACTGTTTTTT.

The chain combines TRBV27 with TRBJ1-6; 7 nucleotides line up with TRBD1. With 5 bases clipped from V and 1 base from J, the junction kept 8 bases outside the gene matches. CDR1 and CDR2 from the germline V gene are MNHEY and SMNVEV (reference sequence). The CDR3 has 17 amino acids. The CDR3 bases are TGTGCCAGCAGTCATAAGACAGGGTGGTCCTATAATTCACCCCTCCACTTT. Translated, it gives CASSHKTGWSYNSPLHF.

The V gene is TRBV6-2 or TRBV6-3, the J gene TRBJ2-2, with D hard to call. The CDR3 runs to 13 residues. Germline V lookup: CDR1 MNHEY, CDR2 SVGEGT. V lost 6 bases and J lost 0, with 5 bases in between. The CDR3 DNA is TGTGCCAGCAGCTCCACGAACACCGGGGAGCTGTTTTTT. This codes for CASSSTNTGELFF.

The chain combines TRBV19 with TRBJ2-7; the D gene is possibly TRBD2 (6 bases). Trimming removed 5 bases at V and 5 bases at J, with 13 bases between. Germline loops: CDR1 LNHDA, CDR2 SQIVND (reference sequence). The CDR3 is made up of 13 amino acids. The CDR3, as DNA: TGTGCCAGTAGTGATATAGGGGAGGACGAGCAGTACTTC. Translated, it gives CASSDIGEDEQYF.

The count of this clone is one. Here the CDR3 reads CASSLEAGRHYGYTF. The CDR3 region has the DNA TGCGCCAGCAGCTTGGAGGCAGGGCGGCACTATGGCTACACCTTC. This chain joins TRBV5-1 and TRBJ1-2; D possibly corresponds to TRBD1 (5 bases). This CDR3 contains 15 residues. V lost 0 bases and J lost 3, with 12 bases in between. In germline, CDR1 is SGHRS, CDR2 YFSETQ.

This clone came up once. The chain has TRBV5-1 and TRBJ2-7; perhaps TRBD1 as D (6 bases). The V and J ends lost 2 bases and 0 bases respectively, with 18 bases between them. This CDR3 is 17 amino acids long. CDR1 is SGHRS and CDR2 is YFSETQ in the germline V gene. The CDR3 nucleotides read TGCGCCAGCAGCTTAGTACCAGGGGCCGCGAGCTCCTACGAGCAGTACTTC. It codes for CASSLVPGAASSYEQYF.

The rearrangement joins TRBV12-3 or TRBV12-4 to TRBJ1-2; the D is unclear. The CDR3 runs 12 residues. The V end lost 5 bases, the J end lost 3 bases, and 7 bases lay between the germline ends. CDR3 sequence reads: CASSQEDYGYTF. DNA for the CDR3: TGTGCCAGCAGTCAGGAAGACTATGGCTACACCTTC.

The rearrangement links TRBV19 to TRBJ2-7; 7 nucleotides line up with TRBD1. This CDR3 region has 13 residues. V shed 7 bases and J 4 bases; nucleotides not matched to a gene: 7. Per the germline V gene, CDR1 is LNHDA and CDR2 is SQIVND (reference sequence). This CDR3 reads CASTPGTAYEQYF. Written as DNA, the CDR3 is TGTGCCAGTACTCCAGGGACAGCTTACGAGCAGTACTTC. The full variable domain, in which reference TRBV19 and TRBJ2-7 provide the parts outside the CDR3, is DGGITQSPKYLFRKEGQNVTLSCEQNLNHDAMYWYRQDPGQGLRLIYYSQIVNDFQKGDIAEGYSVSREKKESFPLTVTSAQKNPTAFYLCASTPGTAYEQYFGPGTRLTVT.

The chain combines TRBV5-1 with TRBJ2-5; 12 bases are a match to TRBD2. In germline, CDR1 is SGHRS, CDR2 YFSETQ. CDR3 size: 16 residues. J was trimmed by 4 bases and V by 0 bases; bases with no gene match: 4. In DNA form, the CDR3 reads TGCGCCAGCAGCTTGGGGCTAGCGGGGGGGAGAGAGACCCAGTACTTC. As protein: CASSLGLAGGRETQYF.

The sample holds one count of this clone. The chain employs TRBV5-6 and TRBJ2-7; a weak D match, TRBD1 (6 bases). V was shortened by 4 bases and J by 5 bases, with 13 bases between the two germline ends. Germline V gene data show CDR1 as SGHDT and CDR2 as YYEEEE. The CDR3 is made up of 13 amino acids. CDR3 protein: CASSAQGVHEQYF. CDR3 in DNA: TGTGCCAGCAGCGCACAGGGTGTCCACGAGCAGTACTTC.

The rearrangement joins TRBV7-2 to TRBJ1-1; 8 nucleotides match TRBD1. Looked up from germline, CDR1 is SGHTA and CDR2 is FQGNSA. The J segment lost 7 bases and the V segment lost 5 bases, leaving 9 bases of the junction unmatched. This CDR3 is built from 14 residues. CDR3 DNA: TGTGCCAGCAGCCTAAAGACAGGGGACTATGAAGCTTTCTTT. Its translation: CASSLKTGDYEAFF.

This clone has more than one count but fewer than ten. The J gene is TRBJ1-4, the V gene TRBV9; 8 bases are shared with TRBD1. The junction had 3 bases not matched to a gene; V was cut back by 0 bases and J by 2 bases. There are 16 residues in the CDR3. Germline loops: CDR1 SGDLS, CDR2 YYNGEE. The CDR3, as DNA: TGTGCCAGCAGCGTAGCACAGGGGGATACTAATGAAAAACTGTTTTTT. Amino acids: CASSVAQGDTNEKLFF. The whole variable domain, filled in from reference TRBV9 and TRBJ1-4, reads DSGVTQTPKHLITATGQRVTLRCSPRSGDLSVYWYQQSLDQGLQFLIQYYNGEERAKGNILERFSAQQFPDLHSELNLSSLELGDSALYFCASSVAQGDTNEKLFFGSGTQLSVL.

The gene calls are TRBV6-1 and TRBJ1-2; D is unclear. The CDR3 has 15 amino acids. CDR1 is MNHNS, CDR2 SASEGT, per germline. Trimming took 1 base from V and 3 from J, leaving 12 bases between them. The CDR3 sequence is CASSEEAGGYYGYTF. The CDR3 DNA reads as TGTGCCAGCAGTGAAGAGGCGGGCGGTTACTATGGCTACACCTTC.

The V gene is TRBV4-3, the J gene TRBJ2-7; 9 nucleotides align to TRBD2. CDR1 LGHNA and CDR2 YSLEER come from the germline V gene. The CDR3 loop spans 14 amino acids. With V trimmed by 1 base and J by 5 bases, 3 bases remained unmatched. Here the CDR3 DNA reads TGCGCCAGCAGCCAAGGGGGACTAGCCCACGAGCAGTACTTC. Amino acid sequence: CASSQGGLAHEQYF.

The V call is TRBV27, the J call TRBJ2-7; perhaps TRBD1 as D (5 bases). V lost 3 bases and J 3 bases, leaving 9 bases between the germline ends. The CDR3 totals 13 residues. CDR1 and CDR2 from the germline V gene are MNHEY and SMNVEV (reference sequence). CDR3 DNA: TGTGCCAGCAGTTTGGGCAGGGACTACGAGCAGTACTTC. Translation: CASSLGRDYEQYF.

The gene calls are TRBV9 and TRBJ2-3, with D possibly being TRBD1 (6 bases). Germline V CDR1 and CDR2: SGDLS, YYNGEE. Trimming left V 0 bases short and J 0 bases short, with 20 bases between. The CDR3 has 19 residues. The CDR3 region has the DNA TGTGCCAGCAGCGTAGCTTTTCCTACAGGGATATCTAGCACAGATACGCAGTATTTT. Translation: CASSVAFPTGISSTDTQYF.

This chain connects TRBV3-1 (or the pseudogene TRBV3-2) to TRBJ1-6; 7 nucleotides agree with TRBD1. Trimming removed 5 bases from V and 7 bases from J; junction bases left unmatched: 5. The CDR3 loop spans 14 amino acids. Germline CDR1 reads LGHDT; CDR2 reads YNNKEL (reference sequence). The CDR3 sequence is CASSMRGPNSPLHF. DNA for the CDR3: TGTGCCAGCAGCATGAGGGGGCCGAATTCACCCCTCCACTTT.

For the CDR3, the DNA is TGTGCCAGCAGCCGGGACGGACAGGGGGTTGATGAAGCTTTCTTT. The encoded protein is CASSRDGQGVDEAFF. This sequence joins TRBV7-8 and TRBJ1-1; TRBD1 matches at 10 bases. This CDR3 is 15 amino acids long. The V gene's germline CDR1 is SGHVS and CDR2 FQNEAQ. V trimming: 5 bases; J trimming: 7 bases; junction bases outside the gene matches: 10.

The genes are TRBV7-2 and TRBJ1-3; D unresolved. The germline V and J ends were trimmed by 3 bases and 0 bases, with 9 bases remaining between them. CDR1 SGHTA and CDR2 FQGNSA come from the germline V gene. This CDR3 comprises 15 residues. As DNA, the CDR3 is TGTGCCAGCAGCTTTGGCGGAAACTCTGGAAACACCATATATTTT. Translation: CASSFGGNSGNTIYF.

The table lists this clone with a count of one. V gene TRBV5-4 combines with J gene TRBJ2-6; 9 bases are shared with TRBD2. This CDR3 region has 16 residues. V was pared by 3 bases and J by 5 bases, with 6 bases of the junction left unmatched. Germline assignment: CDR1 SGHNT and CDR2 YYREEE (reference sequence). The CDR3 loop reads CASSYASGVRANVLTF. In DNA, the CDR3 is TGTGCCAGCAGCTATGCTAGCGGGGTGCGGGCCAACGTCCTGACTTTC.

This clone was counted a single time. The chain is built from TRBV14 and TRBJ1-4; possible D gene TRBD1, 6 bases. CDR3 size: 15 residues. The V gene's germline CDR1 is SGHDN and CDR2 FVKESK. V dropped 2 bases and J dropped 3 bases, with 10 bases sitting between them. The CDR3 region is CASSQFRGANEKLFF. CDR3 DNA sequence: TGTGCCAGCAGCCAATTCAGGGGTGCTAATGAAAAACTGTTTTTT.